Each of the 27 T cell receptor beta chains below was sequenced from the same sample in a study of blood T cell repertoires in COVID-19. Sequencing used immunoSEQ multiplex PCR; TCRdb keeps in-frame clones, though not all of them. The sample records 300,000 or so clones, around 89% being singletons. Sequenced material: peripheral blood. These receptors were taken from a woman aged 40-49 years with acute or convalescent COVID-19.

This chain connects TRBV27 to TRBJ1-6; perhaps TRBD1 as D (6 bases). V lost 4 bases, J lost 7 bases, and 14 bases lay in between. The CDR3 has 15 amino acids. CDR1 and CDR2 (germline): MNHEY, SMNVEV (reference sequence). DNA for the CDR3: TGTGCCAGCAGTTCCGATACAGGGTTCAATTCACCCCTCCACTTT. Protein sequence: CASSSDTGFNSPLHF.

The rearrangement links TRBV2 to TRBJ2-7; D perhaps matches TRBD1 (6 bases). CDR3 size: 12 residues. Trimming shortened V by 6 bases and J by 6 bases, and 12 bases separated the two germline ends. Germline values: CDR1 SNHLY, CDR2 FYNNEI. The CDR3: CASSPGGAEQYV. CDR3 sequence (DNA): TGTGCCAGCAGCCCTGGGGGCGCCGAGCAGTACGTC.

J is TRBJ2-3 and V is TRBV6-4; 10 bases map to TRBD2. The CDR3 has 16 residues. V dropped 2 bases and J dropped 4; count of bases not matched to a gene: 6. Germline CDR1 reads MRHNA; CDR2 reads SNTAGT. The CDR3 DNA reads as TGTGCCAGCAGTGACGGGTTAGCGGGGGGCGCAGATACGCAGTATTTT. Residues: CASSDGLAGGADTQYF.

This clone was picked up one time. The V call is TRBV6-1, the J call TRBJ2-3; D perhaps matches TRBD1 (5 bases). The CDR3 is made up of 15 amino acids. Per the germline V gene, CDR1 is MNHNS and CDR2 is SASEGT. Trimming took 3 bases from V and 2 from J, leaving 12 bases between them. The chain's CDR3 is CASSEMTDLTDTQYF. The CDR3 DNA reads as TGTGCCAGCAGTGAGATGACAGATCTCACAGATACGCAGTATTTT.

The CDR3, as DNA: TGTGCCAGCAGCTTATCCGGGGGGTCCTCCTACGAGCAGTACGTC. Its protein is CASSLSGGSSYEQYV. The V gene is TRBV7-3, the J gene TRBJ2-7; TRBD2 agrees at 7 bases. Trimming at V came to 2 bases and at J to 0 bases, leaving 4 bases not matched to a gene. Germline CDR1 and CDR2: SGHTA and FQGTGA. The CDR3 has 15 amino acids.

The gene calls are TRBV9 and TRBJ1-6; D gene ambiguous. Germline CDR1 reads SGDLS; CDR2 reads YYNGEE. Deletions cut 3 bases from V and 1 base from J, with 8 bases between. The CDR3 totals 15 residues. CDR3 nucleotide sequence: TGTGCCAGCAGCGCTTCGGGGTCCTATAATTCACCCCTCCACTTT. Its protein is CASSASGSYNSPLHF.

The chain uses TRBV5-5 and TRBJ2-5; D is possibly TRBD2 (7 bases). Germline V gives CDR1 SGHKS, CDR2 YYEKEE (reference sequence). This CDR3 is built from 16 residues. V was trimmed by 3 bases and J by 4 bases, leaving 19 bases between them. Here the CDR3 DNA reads TGTGCCAGCAGCTCCATGGGGGGGGCGCTTCCAGAGACCCAGTACTTC. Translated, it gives CASSSMGGALPETQYF.

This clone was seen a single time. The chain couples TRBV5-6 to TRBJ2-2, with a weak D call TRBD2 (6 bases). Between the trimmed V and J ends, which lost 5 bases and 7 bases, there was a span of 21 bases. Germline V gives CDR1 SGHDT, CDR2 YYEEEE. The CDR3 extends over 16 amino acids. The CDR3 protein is CASRPQEGVRIGELFF. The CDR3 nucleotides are TGTGCCAGCAGGCCCCAGGAGGGAGTTAGGATCGGGGAGCTGTTTTTT.

The CDR3 sequence: CASSPRQVGNSPLHF. The CDR3 nucleotides are TGTGCCAGCAGCCCTCGACAGGTCGGTAATTCACCCCTCCACTTT. J is TRBJ1-6 and V is TRBV9; tentatively, D is TRBD1 (6 bases). The germline gives CDR1 SGDLS, CDR2 YYNGEE. This CDR3 comprises 15 residues. Trimming stripped 4 bases from V and 6 bases from J, with 14 bases between.

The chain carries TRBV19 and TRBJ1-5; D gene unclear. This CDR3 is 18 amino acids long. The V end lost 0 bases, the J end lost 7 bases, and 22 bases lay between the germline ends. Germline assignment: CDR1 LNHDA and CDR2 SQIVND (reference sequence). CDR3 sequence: CASSIDLVRAKRGQPQHF. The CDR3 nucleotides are TGTGCCAGTAGTATAGATCTGGTCCGCGCCAAACGCGGGCAGCCCCAGCATTTT.

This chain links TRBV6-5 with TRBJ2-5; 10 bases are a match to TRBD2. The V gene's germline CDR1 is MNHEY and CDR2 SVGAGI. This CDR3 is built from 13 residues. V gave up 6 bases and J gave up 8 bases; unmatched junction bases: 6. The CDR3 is CASRDSGGSTQYF. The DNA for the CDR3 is TGTGCCAGCAGGGATAGCGGGGGGTCAACCCAGTACTTC.

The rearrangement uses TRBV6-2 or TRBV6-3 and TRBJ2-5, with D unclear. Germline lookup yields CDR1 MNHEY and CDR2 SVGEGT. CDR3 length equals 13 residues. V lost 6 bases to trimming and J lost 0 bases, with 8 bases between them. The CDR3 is CASSPDYQETQYF. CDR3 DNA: TGTGCCAGCAGCCCAGACTACCAAGAGACCCAGTACTTC.

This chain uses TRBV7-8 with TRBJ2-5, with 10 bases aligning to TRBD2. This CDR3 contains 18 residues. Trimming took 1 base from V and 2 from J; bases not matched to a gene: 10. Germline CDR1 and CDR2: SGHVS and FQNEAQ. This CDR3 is CASSLVILAGESQETQYF. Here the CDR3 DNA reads TGTGCCAGCAGCTTAGTTATTCTAGCGGGGGAGTCACAAGAGACCCAGTACTTC.

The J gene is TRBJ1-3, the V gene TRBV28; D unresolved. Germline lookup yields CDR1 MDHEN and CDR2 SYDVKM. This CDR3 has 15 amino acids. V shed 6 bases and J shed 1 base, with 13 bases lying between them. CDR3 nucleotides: TGTGCCAGCAGACTTTCCCGGGTTTCTGGAAACACCATATATTTT. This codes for CASRLSRVSGNTIYF. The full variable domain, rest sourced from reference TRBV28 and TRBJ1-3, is DVKVTQSSRYLVKRTGEKVFLECVQDMDHENMFWYRQDPGLGLRLIYFSYDVKMKEKGDIPEGYSVSREKKERFSLILESASTNQTSMYLCASRLSRVSGNTIYFGEGSWLTVV.

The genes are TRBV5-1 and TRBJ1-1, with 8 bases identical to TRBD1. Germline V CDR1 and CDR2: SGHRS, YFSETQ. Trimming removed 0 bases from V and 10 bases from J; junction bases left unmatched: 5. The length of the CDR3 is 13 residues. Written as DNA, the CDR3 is TGCGCCAGCAGCTTGGAAGACAGGGGATCAGCTTTCTTT. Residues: CASSLEDRGSAFF.

The CDR3 here is CASSQLAASSTDTQYF. As DNA, the CDR3 is TGCGCCAGCAGCCAGCTAGCGGCGTCTAGCACAGATACGCAGTATTTT. The gene calls are TRBV4-1 and TRBJ2-3; 7 nucleotides agree with TRBD2. Germline V gene sequence: CDR1 MGHRA, CDR2 YSYEKL. The CDR3 is made up of 16 amino acids. The junction had 6 bases not matched to a gene; V was cut back by 3 bases and J by 0 bases.

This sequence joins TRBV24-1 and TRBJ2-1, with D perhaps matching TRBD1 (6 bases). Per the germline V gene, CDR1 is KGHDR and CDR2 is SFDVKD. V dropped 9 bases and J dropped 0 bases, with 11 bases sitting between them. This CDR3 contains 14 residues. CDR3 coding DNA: TGTGCCACCGGAACAGGGAGCTCCTACAATGAGCAGTTCTTC. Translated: CATGTGSSYNEQFF.

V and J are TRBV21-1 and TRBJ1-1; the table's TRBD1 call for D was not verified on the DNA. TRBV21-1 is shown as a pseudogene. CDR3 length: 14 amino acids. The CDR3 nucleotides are TGTGCCAGCAGCCCTACAGGGTACGACACTGAAGCTTTCTTT. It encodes CASSPTGYDTEAFF.

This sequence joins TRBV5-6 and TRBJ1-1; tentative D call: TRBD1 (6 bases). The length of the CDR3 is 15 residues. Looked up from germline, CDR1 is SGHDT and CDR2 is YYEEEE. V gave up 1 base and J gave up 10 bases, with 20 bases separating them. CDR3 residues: CASSLWPPVLGGAFF. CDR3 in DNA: TGTGCCAGCAGCTTGTGGCCCCCCGTCTTAGGGGGAGCTTTCTTT.

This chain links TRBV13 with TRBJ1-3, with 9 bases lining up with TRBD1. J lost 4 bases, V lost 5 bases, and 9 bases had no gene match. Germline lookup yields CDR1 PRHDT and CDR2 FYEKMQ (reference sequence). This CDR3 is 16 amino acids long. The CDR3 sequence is CASSPSGTGLGNTIYF. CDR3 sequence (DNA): TGTGCCAGCAGCCCGTCCGGGACAGGGCTGGGAAACACCATATATTTT.

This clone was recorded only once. The CDR3 bases are TGTGCCAGCAGTGAAAGCCCAGGGTGGCCCACTGAAGCTTTCTTT. Amino acids: CASSESPGWPTEAFF. The chain employs TRBV6-1 and TRBJ1-1; a weak D match, TRBD1 (5 bases). V was cut by 2 bases and J by 4 bases, with 14 bases left in between. The CDR3 totals 15 residues. Germline-derived CDR1 and CDR2 are MNHNS and SASEGT.

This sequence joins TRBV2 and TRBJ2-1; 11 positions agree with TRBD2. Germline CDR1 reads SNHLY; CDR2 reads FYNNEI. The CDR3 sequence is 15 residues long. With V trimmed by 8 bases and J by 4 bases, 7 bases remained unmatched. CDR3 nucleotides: TGTGCCAGCTGTCCTAGCGGGGGGTCGTACAATGAGCAGTTCTTC. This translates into CASCPSGGSYNEQFF.

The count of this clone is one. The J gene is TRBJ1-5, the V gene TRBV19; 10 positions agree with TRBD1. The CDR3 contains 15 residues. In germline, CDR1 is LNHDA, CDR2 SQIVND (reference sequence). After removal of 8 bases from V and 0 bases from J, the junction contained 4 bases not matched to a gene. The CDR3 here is CASSRDRGSNQPQHF. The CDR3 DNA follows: TGTGCCAGTTCTAGGGACAGGGGTAGCAATCAGCCCCAGCATTTT.

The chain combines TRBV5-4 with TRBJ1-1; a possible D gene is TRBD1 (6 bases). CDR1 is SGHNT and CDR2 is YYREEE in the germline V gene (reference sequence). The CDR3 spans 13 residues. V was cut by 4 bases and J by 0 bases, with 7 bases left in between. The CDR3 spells CASSRDMNTEAFF. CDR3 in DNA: TGTGCCAGCAGCCGGGACATGAACACTGAAGCTTTCTTT.

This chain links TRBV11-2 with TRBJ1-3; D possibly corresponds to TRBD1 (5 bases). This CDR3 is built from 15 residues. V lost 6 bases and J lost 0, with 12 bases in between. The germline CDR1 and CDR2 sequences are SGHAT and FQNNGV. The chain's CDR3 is CASRLFDSSGNTIYF. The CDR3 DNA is TGTGCCAGCAGATTATTCGACAGCTCTGGAAACACCATATATTTT.

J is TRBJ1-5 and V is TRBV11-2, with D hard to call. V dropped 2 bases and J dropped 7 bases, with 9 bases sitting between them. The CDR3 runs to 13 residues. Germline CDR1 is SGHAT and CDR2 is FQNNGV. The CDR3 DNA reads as TGTGCCAGCAGCTTAAACGCGGGGCAGCCCCAGCATTTT. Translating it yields CASSLNAGQPQHF.

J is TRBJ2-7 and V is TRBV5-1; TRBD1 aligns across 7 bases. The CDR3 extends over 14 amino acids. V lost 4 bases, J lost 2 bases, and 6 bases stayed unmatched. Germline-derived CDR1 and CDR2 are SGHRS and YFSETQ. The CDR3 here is CASSTTGQAYEQYV. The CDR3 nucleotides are TGCGCCAGCAGCACGACAGGACAGGCCTACGAGCAGTACGTC.